Below, 30 T cell receptor beta chains from the same sample are listed, as sequenced in a study of T cell repertoires in cytomegalovirus infection. TCRdb reprocessed the reads with MiXCR, giving one entry per CDR3 protein. Among about 500,000 distinct CDR3 sequences listed, around a third were seen once. These receptors have no known antigen. The sequenced sample was cultured PBMCs, obtained from culture after CMV antigen stimulation. The receptors were gathered from a human donor in good health (CMV status not recorded). Some clones in this sample may be carry-over from other donors' samples.

This clonotype was detected ten times or more. This CDR3 reads CASSQGWGDTQYF. CDR3 DNA sequence: TGTGCCAGCTCTCAGGGGTGGGGTGATACGCAGTATTTT. The chain combines TRBV7-2 with TRBJ2-3, with D possibly being TRBD1 (6 bases). V was pared by 8 bases and J by 6 bases, with 15 bases between. The CDR3 extends over 13 amino acids. Germline V gene data show CDR1 as SGHTA and CDR2 as FQGNSA.

This chain connects TRBV11-3 to TRBJ1-4; no clear D gene. The CDR3 has 16 amino acids. Looked up from germline, CDR1 is SGHNT and CDR2 is YENEEA. V dropped 5 bases and J dropped 5 bases, with 18 bases sitting between them. CDR3 bases: TGTGCCAGCAGCCCCGCTACGGGAGTGTGGAATGAAAAACTGTTTTTT. It translates to CASSPATGVWNEKLFF.

This chain uses TRBV4-2 with TRBJ2-1, with TRBD2 as a possible D gene (5 bases). CDR1 is LGHNA and CDR2 is YNFKEQ in the germline V gene. Trimming took off 1 base at V and 5 bases at J, with 9 bases between the two ends. This CDR3 has 14 amino acids. Written as DNA, the CDR3 is TGTGCCAGCAGCCAAGGTCCGGGAAACAATGAGCAGTTCTTC. As protein: CASSQGPGNNEQFF.

This clonotype has just a few counts. The chain uses TRBV6-6 and TRBJ2-3, with 11 bases aligning to TRBD2. This CDR3 is built from 19 residues. V lost 6 bases and J lost 0; bases outside the gene matches: 14. CDR1 and CDR2 from the germline V gene are MNHNY and SVGAGI (reference sequence). The CDR3 loop reads CASRRTSGPLASSTDTQYF. The CDR3, as DNA: TGTGCCAGCAGACGGACTAGCGGGCCATTAGCGTCTAGCACAGATACGCAGTATTTT.

This rearrangement joins TRBV27 to TRBJ1-2; weak D call: TRBD1 (5 bases). V was trimmed by 2 bases and J by 5 bases, leaving 12 bases between them. This CDR3 has 14 residues. The germline V gene encodes CDR1 MNHEY and CDR2 SMNVEV (reference sequence). The DNA of the CDR3 is TGTGCCAGCAGTTTAGGCAGGGAAACGTATGGCTACACCTTC. It translates to CASSLGRETYGYTF.

This clonotype showed up just a few times. The chain joins TRBV11-1 to TRBJ1-1; D remains ambiguous. V was pared by 0 bases and J by 0 bases, with 11 bases between. CDR3 size: 16 residues. Germline CDR1 and CDR2: SGHAT and FQDESV (reference sequence). CDR3 nucleotide sequence: TGTGCCAGCAGCTTAGCTTCCAGTACCGTGAACACTGAAGCTTTCTTT. Its translation: CASSLASSTVNTEAFF. The full variable domain, its missing parts supplied by reference TRBV11-1 and TRBJ1-1, is EAEVAQSPRYKITEKSQAVAFWCDPISGHATLYWYRQILGQGPELLVQFQDESVVDDSQLPKDRFSAERLKGVDSTLKIQPAELGDSAMYLCASSLASSTVNTEAFFGQGTRLTVV.

This clonotype has only a few counts. The chain carries TRBV7-6 and TRBJ1-2; no reliable D call. V was clipped by 5 bases and J by 5 bases, with 6 bases between them. The CDR3 spans 11 residues. Germline CDR1 is SGHVS and CDR2 is FNYEAQ. The CDR3 region has the DNA TGTGCCAGCAGCGCCTTTTATGGCTACACCTTC. The encoded protein is CASSAFYGYTF.

There are a few counts of this clonotype. The chain recombines TRBV18 with TRBJ2-4; D is perhaps TRBD2 (5 bases). The germline V and J ends were trimmed by 0 bases and 3 bases, with 15 bases remaining between them. The CDR3 covers 17 residues. The V gene's germline CDR1 is KGHSH and CDR2 LQKENI. The CDR3 DNA reads TGTGCCAGCTCACCACCGTCGACGTTAGGAGGCAAAAACATTCAGTACTTC. Amino acids: CASSPPSTLGGKNIQYF.

The chain couples TRBV6-5 to TRBJ2-7; tentatively, D is TRBD2 (5 bases). This CDR3 contains 14 residues. Trimming stripped 6 bases from V and 3 bases from J, with 15 bases between. Germline V lookup: CDR1 MNHEY, CDR2 SVGAGI. DNA of the CDR3: TGTGCCAGCAGCCGGGCCCGGGGAATCTACGAGCAGTACTTC. The encoded protein is CASSRARGIYEQYF.

The table lists this clonotype with many counts. The V gene is TRBV6-2 or TRBV6-3, the J gene TRBJ2-1; 9 bases fit TRBD2. This CDR3 contains 15 residues. Germline V gene data show CDR1 as MNHEY and CDR2 as SVGEGT. The trim removed 0 bases at V and 10 bases at J, leaving 7 bases unmatched. The CDR3 DNA reads TGTGCCAGCAGTTACTCGGCTAGCGGGAAAAGAGAGCAGTTCTTC. This encodes CASSYSASGKREQFF.

This clonotype appeared many times. The chain is built from TRBV7-2 and TRBJ1-2; D unclear. Germline values: CDR1 SGHTA, CDR2 FQGNSA. The CDR3 totals 13 residues. The ends were cut back, 1 base at V and 1 base at J, with 4 bases in the middle. The CDR3 region has the DNA TGTGCCAGCAGCTTAGAGGATAACTATGGCTACACCTTC. Protein sequence: CASSLEDNYGYTF.

CDR3 DNA: TGTGCCAGCAGCCAGAGGAGGACTAGCGGGAGAGAGACCCAGTACTTC. Its protein product is CASSQRRTSGRETQYF. The rearrangement uses TRBV14 and TRBJ2-5, with 13 bases lining up with TRBD2. Germline CDR1 reads SGHDN; CDR2 reads FVKESK. The CDR3 has 16 residues. V was pared by 3 bases and J by 4 bases, with 5 bases of the junction left unmatched.

This clonotype was seen a few times. This rearrangement joins TRBV28 to TRBJ1-4; maybe TRBD1 (5 bases). V was cut by 7 bases and J by 8 bases, with 14 bases left in between. The CDR3 spans 13 residues. Looked up from germline, CDR1 is MDHEN and CDR2 is SYDVKM. DNA for the CDR3: TGTGCCAGCACGGGTCGGGGGAAGGAAAAACTGTTTTTT. It specifies CASTGRGKEKLFF. The entire variable domain, with the rest obtained from reference TRBV28 and TRBJ1-4, is as follows: DVKVTQSSRYLVKRTGEKVFLECVQDMDHENMFWYRQDPGLGLRLIYFSYDVKMKEKGDIPEGYSVSREKKERFSLILESASTNQTSMYLCASTGRGKEKLFFGSGTQLSVL.

The table lists this clonotype with a few counts. V and J are TRBV20-1 and TRBJ2-7; 11 nucleotides agree with TRBD2. This CDR3 spans 13 amino acids. Trimming took 3 bases from V and 2 from J; bases not matched to a gene: 0. Germline assignment: CDR1 DFQATT and CDR2 SNEGSKA (reference sequence). CDR3 nucleotides: TGCAGTGCTAGGACTAGCGGGACCTACGAGCAGTACGTC. It encodes CSARTSGTYEQYV.

Here the CDR3 reads CASSPDRGYGNEQFF. The CDR3 DNA reads TGCGCCAGCAGTCCGGACAGGGGATATGGCAATGAGCAGTTCTTC. The V and J genes are TRBV4-3 and TRBJ2-1; 9 bases fit TRBD1. There are 15 residues in the CDR3. Germline V lookup: CDR1 LGHNA, CDR2 YSLEER. Trimming at V came to 6 bases and at J to 6 bases, leaving 9 bases not matched to a gene.

This chain joins TRBV6-2 or TRBV6-3 and TRBJ2-2, with D perhaps TRBD2 (5 bases). The CDR3 is 13 amino acids. V lost 2 bases and J 7 bases, leaving 8 bases between the germline ends. From germline, CDR1 is MNHEY and CDR2 SVGEGT. DNA of the CDR3: TGTGCCAGCAGTTACCTAGCTGTCGGGGAGCTGTTTTTT. As protein: CASSYLAVGELFF.

The gene calls are TRBV24-1 and TRBJ2-3, with a weak D call TRBD2 (5 bases). V was shortened by 4 bases and J by 0 bases, with 7 bases between the two germline ends. In germline, CDR1 is KGHDR, CDR2 SFDVKD. This CDR3 has 14 amino acids. CDR3 sequence: CATSDRDSTDTQYF. The CDR3 nucleotides are TGTGCCACCAGTGACCGGGATAGCACAGATACGCAGTATTTT.

The chain has TRBV7-2 and TRBJ2-7; 8 nucleotides agree with TRBD2. The CDR3 extends over 18 amino acids. The V and J ends lost 2 bases and 1 base, in that order; junction bases with no gene match: 13. Per the germline V gene, CDR1 is SGHTA and CDR2 is FQGNSA. The CDR3 nucleotides are TGTGCCAGCAGCTTACGAATGCGGGGGGCGGGAGATTCCTACGAGCAGTACTTC. Translating gives CASSLRMRGAGDSYEQYF.

This clonotype was recorded a few times. This sequence joins TRBV7-6 and TRBJ1-2, with 8 bases identical to TRBD1. The CDR3 has 16 residues. CDR1 is SGHVS, CDR2 FNYEAQ, per germline. J lost 2 bases, V lost 5 bases, and 10 bases had no gene match. CDR3 bases: TGTGCCAGCAGCCCTACTGGGACAGGATTCAACTATGGCTACACCTTC. This translates into CASSPTGTGFNYGYTF.

The V call is TRBV7-4, the J call TRBJ1-2, with no clear D. This CDR3 has 12 amino acids. The ends were cut back, 4 bases at V and 6 bases at J, with 9 bases in the middle. The V gene's germline CDR1 is SGHVT and CDR2 SQSDAQ. The CDR3 region has the DNA TGTGCCAGCAGCTCCATCAAGGATGGCTACACCTTC. Its protein is CASSSIKDGYTF.

The sample holds a few counts of this clonotype. The rearrangement joins TRBV10-1 to TRBJ2-2; TRBD1 is a possible D gene (6 bases). CDR3 length: 15 amino acids. Looked up from germline, CDR1 is WNHNN and CDR2 is SYGVQD (reference sequence). Deletions cut 4 bases from V and 7 bases from J, with 16 bases between. Here the CDR3 DNA reads TGCGCCAGCAGTGGGGCAGGGGTACTCAGCGGGGAGCTGTTTTTT. Translation gives CASSGAGVLSGELFF.

This clonotype was observed a few times. The chain has TRBV19 and TRBJ2-1, with TRBD1 matching over 10 bases. J was trimmed by 8 bases and V by 5 bases; bases with no gene match: 9. CDR1 LNHDA and CDR2 SQIVND come from the germline V gene (reference sequence). The CDR3 length is 15 residues. CDR3 in DNA: TGTGCCAGTAGTCCCCGGACAGGGGGAAGGGATGAGCAGTTCTTC. It encodes CASSPRTGGRDEQFF.

The chain recombines TRBV6-5 with TRBJ2-7; D is undetermined. V was pared by 5 bases and J by 0 bases, with 11 bases between. From germline, CDR1 is MNHEY and CDR2 SVGAGI. The CDR3 is 14 amino acids. The CDR3 region is CASSQDTSSYEQYV. For the CDR3, the DNA is TGTGCCAGCAGTCAAGACACGAGCTCCTACGAGCAGTACGTC.

The rearrangement joins TRBV20-1 to TRBJ2-3, with 14 bases lining up with TRBD2. The CDR3 runs 17 residues. Trimming at V came to 5 bases and at J to 2 bases, leaving 9 bases not matched to a gene. CDR1 is DFQATT and CDR2 is SNEGSKA in the germline V gene (reference sequence). The CDR3 region is CSARGLAGEGPTDTQYF. CDR3 coding DNA: TGCAGTGCTCGGGGACTAGCGGGAGAGGGACCCACAGATACGCAGTATTTT.

This clonotype was detected ten times or more. The gene calls are TRBV7-2 and TRBJ2-3, with unresolved D. The V and J ends lost 3 bases and 0 bases respectively, with 10 bases between them. CDR1 is SGHTA and CDR2 is FQGNSA in the germline V gene. This CDR3 region has 15 residues. CDR3 sequence reads: CASSFSLLSTDTQYF. CDR3 sequence (DNA): TGTGCCAGCAGCTTTAGCCTCCTCAGCACAGATACGCAGTATTTT.

This clonotype was picked up a small number of times. The rearrangement links TRBV7-2 to TRBJ2-1; 8 nucleotides line up with TRBD2. V lost 6 bases and J lost 6; bases outside the gene matches: 13. Germline CDR1 reads SGHTA; CDR2 reads FQGNSA. This CDR3 comprises 16 residues. This CDR3 reads CASSLATGLAGNEQFF. The CDR3 region has the DNA TGTGCCAGCAGTCTGGCCACTGGACTAGCAGGCAATGAGCAGTTCTTC. The entire variable domain, with the rest obtained from reference TRBV7-2 and TRBJ2-1, is as follows: GAGVSQSPSNKVTEKGKDVELRCDPISGHTALYWYRQSLGQGLEFLIYFQGNSAPDKSGLPSDRFSAERTGGSVSTLTIQRTQQEDSAVYLCASSLATGLAGNEQFFGPGTRLTVL.

This clonotype occurred a few times. The rearrangement uses TRBV7-2 and TRBJ2-7, with TRBD1 matching 9 bases. The V segment lost 1 base and the J segment 8 bases; nucleotides outside the gene matches: 6. The germline gives CDR1 SGHTA, CDR2 FQGNSA. The CDR3 is 14 residues long. CDR3 in DNA: TGTGCCAGCAGCTTAGACGGACAGGGGATCCAGCAGTACGTC. Protein product: CASSLDGQGIQQYV.

This clonotype was seen repeatedly, ten times or more. The chain combines TRBV7-2 with TRBJ1-2, with a weak D call TRBD1 (6 bases). Looked up from germline, CDR1 is SGHTA and CDR2 is FQGNSA. V was shortened by 5 bases and J by 2 bases, with 9 bases between the two germline ends. The CDR3 is 13 amino acids. CDR3 loop: CASSVGQNYGYTF. As DNA, the CDR3 is TGTGCCAGCAGCGTTGGACAGAACTATGGCTACACCTTC.

The chain joins TRBV10-3 to TRBJ2-7, with 11 positions matching TRBD2. This CDR3 contains 16 residues. The V gene end was trimmed by 2 bases and the J gene end by 1 base; junction bases not matched to a gene: 4. Per the germline V gene, CDR1 is ENHRY and CDR2 is SYGVKD. This chain's CDR3 is CAISERTSGGSYEQYF. The CDR3 region has the DNA TGTGCCATCAGTGAGCGTACTAGCGGGGGTTCCTACGAGCAGTACTTC.

This clonotype was seen at least ten times. This chain links TRBV7-2 with TRBJ1-2; TRBD1 might be the D (5 bases). Germline CDR1 reads SGHTA; CDR2 reads FQGNSA. The CDR3 consists of 16 residues. Trimming cost V 7 bases and J 2 bases, with 20 bases left between them. The chain's CDR3 is CASTKGRDVGNYGYTF. The DNA for the CDR3 is TGTGCCAGCACCAAAGGCCGGGACGTTGGGAACTATGGCTACACCTTC. The full variable domain, completed using reference TRBV7-2 and TRBJ1-2, is GAGVSQSPSNKVTEKGKDVELRCDPISGHTALYWYRQSLGQGLEFLIYFQGNSAPDKSGLPSDRFSAERTGGSVSTLTIQRTQQEDSAVYLCASTKGRDVGNYGYTFGSGTRLTVV.